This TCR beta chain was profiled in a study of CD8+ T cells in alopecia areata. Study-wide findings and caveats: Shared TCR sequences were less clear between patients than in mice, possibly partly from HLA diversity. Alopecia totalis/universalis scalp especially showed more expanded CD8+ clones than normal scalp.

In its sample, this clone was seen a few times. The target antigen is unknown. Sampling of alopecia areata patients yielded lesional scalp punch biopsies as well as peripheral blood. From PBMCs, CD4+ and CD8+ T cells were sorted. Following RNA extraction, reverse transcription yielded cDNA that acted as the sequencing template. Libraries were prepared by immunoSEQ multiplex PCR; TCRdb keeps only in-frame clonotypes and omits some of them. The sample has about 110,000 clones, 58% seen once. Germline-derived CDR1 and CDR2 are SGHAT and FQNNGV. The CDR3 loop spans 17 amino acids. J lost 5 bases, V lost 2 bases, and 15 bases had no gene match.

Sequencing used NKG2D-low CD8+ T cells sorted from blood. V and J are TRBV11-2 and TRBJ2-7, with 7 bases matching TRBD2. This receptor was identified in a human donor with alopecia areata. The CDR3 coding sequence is TGTGCCAGCAGCTTAATGTTCGGTAGGCGGGAGACCCACGAGCAGTACTTC. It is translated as CASSLMFGRRETHEQYF.